A single sample is the source of the 28 T cell receptor beta chains below, sequenced in a study of shared clonotypes between healthy human individuals (dated by TCRdb to between 2020 and 2021). Library preparation was by the immunoSEQ multiplex PCR assay. TCRdb re-hosts the immuneACCESS table, in-frame sequences only. Its copies lack some clones; in the studies checked, an unresolved V gene accounts for under half of them, and the cause for the rest is not known. The sample table contains 800,000 to 1,200,000 clones; only one count was recorded for more than 75% of them. Of the sample, approximately 0.52% falls within the top ten clones. Sequences were obtained from memory CD4+ T cells from PBMCs. This specimen's cell subset or site label, per the study, means: CD45RA-negative fraction. The receptors were sampled from a man younger than 35 in good health. Some clones in this sample may be carry-over from other donors' samples.

The rearrangement joins TRBV6-5 to TRBJ1-5, with a tentative D call TRBD1 (6 bases). In germline, CDR1 is MNHEY, CDR2 SVGAGI. Trimming pared 9 bases from V and 5 bases from J, leaving 11 bases between. This CDR3 has 12 amino acids. The CDR3 loop is CARAQGHQPQHF. The CDR3 DNA reads TGTGCCAGAGCTCAGGGGCATCAGCCCCAGCATTTT.

The chain has TRBV9 and TRBJ2-3; 9 bases match TRBD1. The CDR3 covers 16 residues. V gave up 3 bases and J gave up 2 bases; unmatched junction bases: 7. Germline V gene sequence: CDR1 SGDLS, CDR2 YYNGEE. For the CDR3, the DNA is TGTGCCAGCAGCGCGAGGACAGGGGACACCACAGATACGCAGTATTTT. This encodes CASSARTGDTTDTQYF.

The chain has TRBV2 and TRBJ1-3; D unresolved. Germline V gives CDR1 SNHLY, CDR2 FYNNEI. The CDR3 is 15 residues long. The V and J ends lost 1 base and 4 bases respectively, with 11 bases between them. CDR3 residues: CASSEDGVWGNTIYF. CDR3 sequence (DNA): TGTGCCAGCAGTGAAGACGGGGTGTGGGGAAACACCATATATTTT.

The chain joins TRBV30 to TRBJ1-1; 12 bases are shared with TRBD1. The germline gives CDR1 GTSNPN, CDR2 SVGIG (reference sequence). This CDR3 comprises 15 residues. With V trimmed by 5 bases and J by 6 bases, 10 bases remained unmatched. CDR3 sequence: CAWAGRDRGLSEAFF. The CDR3 DNA reads as TGTGCCTGGGCTGGGCGGGACAGGGGGCTCTCTGAAGCTTTCTTT.

In DNA, the CDR3 is TGCGCCAGCAGCCAGAGACAAACATTTAGCAATCAGCCCCAGCATTTT. Its protein product is CASSQRQTFSNQPQHF. The chain employs TRBV5-1 and TRBJ1-5, with D hard to call. Trimming cost V 4 bases and J 0 bases, with 14 bases left between them. Germline CDR1 is SGHRS and CDR2 is YFSETQ. The CDR3 length is 16 residues.

This chain links TRBV4-1 with TRBJ1-2; 7 nucleotides align to TRBD1. Germline V gives CDR1 MGHRA, CDR2 YSYEKL. The CDR3 loop spans 15 amino acids. J was trimmed by 7 bases and V by 4 bases; bases with no gene match: 12. Written as DNA, the CDR3 is TGCGCCAGCAGCCCGAACTTAAAGGGGGCTGCTGGCTACACCTTC. It translates to CASSPNLKGAAGYTF.

J is TRBJ1-1 and V is TRBV5-8, with D possibly being TRBD1 (6 bases). Trimming cost V 4 bases and J 0 bases, with 19 bases left between them. The CDR3 is 17 residues long. In germline, CDR1 is SGHTS, CDR2 YDEGEE. The CDR3 DNA sequence: TGTGCCAGCAGCCAATCTGAGGACAGTGTCATGAACACTGAAGCTTTCTTT. It yields the protein CASSQSEDSVMNTEAFF.

A word on this clone: At the DNA level, this CDR3 is encoded by other sequences in the same sample as well. The chain couples TRBV7-9 to TRBJ1-3; D is undetermined. This CDR3 is 12 amino acids long. Germline-derived CDR1 and CDR2 are SEHNR and FQNEAQ (reference sequence). V lost 2 bases and J 1 base, leaving 0 bases between the germline ends. The CDR3 sequence is CASSLSGNTIYF. DNA of the CDR3: TGTGCCAGCAGCTTATCTGGAAACACCATATATTTT.

The CDR3 loop reads CATSRGDLAGGPETQYF. DNA for the CDR3: TGTGCCACCAGCAGAGGGGATTTGGCGGGAGGGCCGGAGACCCAGTACTTC. The chain employs TRBV15 and TRBJ2-5; 9 bases agree with TRBD2. The germline CDR1 and CDR2 sequences are LNHNV and YYDKDF (reference sequence). The CDR3 extends over 17 amino acids. J gave up 5 bases and V 1 base, and 11 bases lay outside the gene matches.

The V call is TRBV4-1, the J call TRBJ2-1, with D tentatively TRBD1 (5 bases). Trimming shortened V by 3 bases and J by 10 bases, and 16 bases separated the two germline ends. Germline V lookup: CDR1 MGHRA, CDR2 YSYEKL. This CDR3 is built from 14 residues. Here the CDR3 reads CASSHLWQGDEQFF. DNA of the CDR3: TGCGCCAGCAGCCATCTGTGGCAGGGTGACGAGCAGTTCTTC.

The chain employs TRBV28 and TRBJ2-3, with D unresolved. The CDR3 covers 13 residues. CDR1 MDHEN and CDR2 SYDVKM come from the germline V gene. V was clipped by 3 bases and J by 4 bases, with 8 bases between them. CDR3 DNA: TGTGCCAGCAGTTTTTCCGGCGCAGATACGCAGTATTTT. Translating it yields CASSFSGADTQYF.

The rearrangement uses TRBV30 and TRBJ1-2; 8 bases map to TRBD1. The V and J ends lost 4 bases and 8 bases, in that order; junction bases with no gene match: 9. This CDR3 region has 13 residues. CDR1 is GTSNPN, CDR2 SVGIG, per germline (reference sequence). The CDR3 spells CAWTDRGSEGYTF. The CDR3 nucleotides are TGTGCCTGGACTGACAGGGGATCGGAAGGCTACACCTTC.

The V gene is TRBV13, the J gene TRBJ2-1; D not certain. The V end lost 5 bases, the J end lost 4 bases, and 18 bases lay between the germline ends. From germline, CDR1 is PRHDT and CDR2 FYEKMQ (reference sequence). The CDR3 sequence is 16 residues long. CDR3 in DNA: TGTGCCAGCAGCCCGCGTAGTAGGCTTATATACAATGAGCAGTTCTTC. This gives the protein CASSPRSRLIYNEQFF.

The chain has TRBV7-2 and TRBJ1-1; tentative D call: TRBD1 (6 bases). CDR3 length equals 15 residues. V was trimmed by 0 bases and J by 8 bases, leaving 16 bases between them. Germline V gives CDR1 SGHTA, CDR2 FQGNSA. CDR3 sequence: CASSLARGARDEAFF. The CDR3, as DNA: TGTGCCAGCAGCTTAGCGCGGGGGGCGAGGGACGAAGCTTTCTTT.

This sequence joins TRBV28 and TRBJ1-1; D gene unclear. V was trimmed by 3 bases and J by 8 bases, leaving 10 bases between them. Germline V gives CDR1 MDHEN, CDR2 SYDVKM. The CDR3 is 12 amino acids. The CDR3 is CASSFYPHEAFF. The DNA of the CDR3 is TGTGCCAGCAGTTTTTACCCACACGAAGCTTTCTTT.

The chain recombines TRBV5-1 with TRBJ1-2, with 7 positions matching TRBD1. V lost 4 bases to trimming and J lost 7 bases; unmatched junction nucleotides: 10. CDR1 SGHRS and CDR2 YFSETQ come from the germline V gene. This CDR3 is built from 14 residues. The CDR3 DNA reads as TGCGCCAGCAGCGAAGGACAGGAGTCCTCTGGCTACACCTTC. Protein sequence: CASSEGQESSGYTF.

The rearrangement links TRBV5-1 to TRBJ1-3, with 9 bases lining up with TRBD1. CDR1 and CDR2 (germline): SGHRS, YFSETQ. With 6 bases clipped from V and 1 base from J, the junction kept 5 bases outside the gene matches. The length of the CDR3 is 15 residues. CDR3 nucleotides: TGCGCCAGCAAGCCACAGGGGGCATCTGGAAACACCATATATTTT. Amino acid sequence: CASKPQGASGNTIYF.

The rearrangement joins TRBV19 to TRBJ2-7; 14 positions match TRBD2. The CDR3 runs 15 residues. After removal of 6 bases from V and 4 bases from J, the junction contained 5 bases not matched to a gene. Germline values: CDR1 LNHDA, CDR2 SQIVND (reference sequence). Here the CDR3 DNA reads TGTGCCAGTAGCGTCGGACTAGCGGGAGGATACGAGCAGTACTTC. Encoded protein: CASSVGLAGGYEQYF.

The chain uses TRBV28 and TRBJ2-7; D may correspond to TRBD1 or TRBD2 (6 bases each). The V end was cut by 3 bases, the J end by 7 bases, with 16 bases between. Germline CDR1 reads MDHEN; CDR2 reads SYDVKM. CDR3 length equals 14 residues. CDR3 nucleotide sequence: TGTGCCAGCAGTTTGTGGGGGGCGCCTGGAGAGCAGTACTTC. It codes for CASSLWGAPGEQYF.

On this clone: This sample also contains other DNA sequences that code for the same CDR3. The gene calls are TRBV7-2 and TRBJ1-1; D is possibly TRBD1 (6 bases). V dropped 1 base and J dropped 3 bases, with 12 bases sitting between them. The CDR3 runs 15 residues. Germline CDR1 SGHTA, CDR2 FQGNSA. The CDR3 sequence is CASSLVGGADTEAFF. In DNA form, the CDR3 reads TGTGCCAGCAGCTTAGTCGGGGGGGCGGACACTGAAGCTTTCTTT. Full variable domain (rest looked up from reference TRBV7-2 and TRBJ1-1): GAGVSQSPSNKVTEKGKDVELRCDPISGHTALYWYRQSLGQGLEFLIYFQGNSAPDKSGLPSDRFSAERTGGSVSTLTIQRTQQEDSAVYLCASSLVGGADTEAFFGQGTRLTVV.

The count of this clone is one. DNA for the CDR3: TGCAGTGCTACCAAATCTGAGCAGTTCTTC. The encoded protein is CSATKSEQFF. The chain carries TRBV20-1 and TRBJ2-1; D gene unclear. Trimming shortened V by 4 bases and J by 9 bases, and 7 bases separated the two germline ends. This CDR3 spans 10 amino acids. Germline V gene sequence: CDR1 DFQATT, CDR2 SNEGSKA (reference sequence).

The gene calls are TRBV4-1 and TRBJ2-5; 9 bases are a match to TRBD1. Germline lookup yields CDR1 MGHRA and CDR2 YSYEKL. The CDR3 totals 15 residues. V shed 0 bases and J 2 bases; nucleotides not matched to a gene: 1. The CDR3 spells CASSQEGQGQETQYF. CDR3 nucleotide sequence: TGCGCCAGCAGCCAAGAGGGACAGGGTCAAGAGACCCAGTACTTC.

This clone was found a few times. The chain has TRBV6-1 and TRBJ2-3; 9 bases align to TRBD2. Germline-derived CDR1 and CDR2 are MNHNS and SASEGT. The CDR3 is 15 residues long. J gave up 3 bases and V 4 bases, and 5 bases lay outside the gene matches. The CDR3 spells CASSVQREVTDTQYF. In DNA form, the CDR3 reads TGTGCCAGCAGTGTACAGCGGGAGGTTACAGATACGCAGTATTTT.

The chain couples TRBV5-1 to TRBJ2-7, with D possibly matching TRBD2 (6 bases). Germline-derived CDR1 and CDR2 are SGHRS and YFSETQ. The CDR3 totals 15 residues. V was trimmed by 3 bases and J by 1 base, leaving 14 bases between them. The CDR3 loop reads CASSYLPGGSYEQYF. CDR3 in DNA: TGCGCCAGCAGCTACTTGCCAGGAGGGTCCTACGAGCAGTACTTC. The whole variable domain, filled in from reference TRBV5-1 and TRBJ2-7, reads KAGVTQTPRYLIKTRGQQVTLSCSPISGHRSVSWYQQTPGQGLQFLFEYFSETQRNKGNFPGRFSGRQFSNSRSEMNVSTLELGDSALYLCASSYLPGGSYEQYFGPGTRLTVT.

The chain uses TRBV10-2 and TRBJ2-7, with 8 bases fitting TRBD2. CDR1 is WSHSY, CDR2 SAAADI, per germline. V shed 4 bases and J 8 bases; nucleotides not matched to a gene: 7. The CDR3 loop spans 13 amino acids. This CDR3 is CASSGPGGPKQYF. CDR3 coding DNA: TGCGCCAGCAGTGGCCCGGGAGGGCCTAAGCAGTACTTC.

The CDR3 DNA reads as TGTGCCAGCAGCTTTCCGGGACTAGCGGGTAAAGAGACCCAGTACTTC. Amino acids: CASSFPGLAGKETQYF. The V and J genes are TRBV7-6 and TRBJ2-5; TRBD2 agrees at 12 bases. Germline assignment: CDR1 SGHVS and CDR2 FNYEAQ. Losses at the gene ends were 3 bases for V and 3 bases for J; bases not matched to a gene: 5. CDR3 length: 16 residues.

This chain connects TRBV4-2 to TRBJ2-1, with TRBD2 identical over 9 bases. Trimming at V came to 1 base and at J to 5 bases, leaving 9 bases not matched to a gene. The germline V gene encodes CDR1 LGHNA and CDR2 YNFKEQ. The CDR3 totals 17 residues. CDR3 protein: CASSQVGLAGTNNEQFF. Written as DNA, the CDR3 is TGTGCCAGCAGCCAAGTTGGCCTAGCGGGGACCAACAATGAGCAGTTCTTC.

V and J are TRBV5-1 and TRBJ2-6; D unclear. CDR3 length: 15 residues. The germline CDR1 and CDR2 sequences are SGHRS and YFSETQ. V was trimmed by 3 bases and J by 0 bases, leaving 7 bases between them. The CDR3 reads CASSYGFSGANVLTF. CDR3 coding DNA: TGCGCCAGCAGCTATGGGTTCTCTGGGGCCAACGTCCTGACTTTC.